These T cell receptor beta chains were read from a single sample in a study of human T cells and chemical hapten exposure. MiXCR, applied by TCRdb to the RACE reads, yields one record per CDR3 protein. The table lists approximately 89,000 distinct CDR3 sequences, more than 6.5% of them singletons. The sequenced sample was whole blood, obtained in connection with sensitization to the hapten diphenylcyclopropenone (DPC). These receptors were taken from a woman in her twenties or thirties with alopecia areata. Some clones in this sample may be carry-over from other donors' samples. CDR3s include the opening cysteine and the closing phenylalanine or tryptophan. A D gene is named only where the DNA matches it firmly. A clone size is listed for some rows: how often the clone was seen (once, few, many), or a class if it is expanded.

15	TRBV12-3/TRBV12-4	TRBJ2-3	NA	NA	CATEGGVLSTDTQYF	TGTGCCACTGAAGGGGGAGTCCTTAGCACAGATACGCAGTATTTT
15	TRBV7-9	TRBJ1-4	few	TRBD1	CASSPTQTGNEKLFF	TGTGCCAGCAGCCCGACTCAGACAGGGAATGAAAAACTGTTTTTT
12	TRBV6-2/TRBV6-3	TRBJ2-3	many	NA	CASSFYTDTQYF	TGTGCCAGCAGTTTCTACACAGATACGCAGTATTTT
16	TRBV7-6	TRBJ2-7	few	TRBD1	CASSLLAGTGPHEQYF	TGTGCCAGCAGCTTATTGGCCGGGACAGGGCCCCACGAGCAGTACTTC
12	TRBV29-1	TRBJ1-1	NA	NA	CSAWDGDTEAFF	TGCAGCGCCTGGGACGGAGACACTGAAGCTTTCTTT
15	TRBV3-1	TRBJ1-5	NA	NA	CASSEDTYSNQPQHF	TGTGCCAGCAGCGAGGACACCTATAGCAATCAGCCCCAGCATTTT
11	TRBV6-2/TRBV6-3	TRBJ2-7	few	NA	CASSYPAEQYF	TGTGCCAGCAGTTACCCCGCCGAGCAGTACTTC
13	TRBV29-1	TRBJ2-2	many	TRBD1	CSVDRQGLGELFF	TGCAGCGTTGATCGACAGGGCCTCGGGGAGCTGTTTTTT
14	TRBV11-2	TRBJ2-3	many	NA	CASGRGRDTDTQYF	TGTGCCAGCGGCCGGGGACGGGACACAGATACGCAGTATTTT
15	TRBV6-5	TRBJ1-6	many	TRBD1	CASSRSTGTVSPLHF	TGTGCCAGCAGTCGTTCGACAGGGACGGTTTCACCCCTCCACTTT
15	TRBV29-1	TRBJ2-3	NA	TRBD2	CSVERRRGGTDTQYF	TGCAGCGTTGAGAGGCGGCGGGGGGGCACAGATACGCAGTATTTT
16	TRBV5-1	TRBJ2-2	few	NA	CASSLRSLRNTGELFF	TGCGCCAGCAGCTTGAGGTCTCTAAGGAACACCGGGGAGCTGTTTTTT
14	TRBV9	TRBJ2-7	many	TRBD1	CASSGPGQGTIQYF	TGTGCCAGCAGCGGACCGGGACAGGGTACGATACAGTACTTC
13	TRBV24-1	TRBJ2-5	few	NA	CATSDTLGETQYF	TGTGCCACCAGTGATACTCTTGGGGAGACCCAGTACTTC
15	TRBV20-1	TRBJ1-2	many	NA	CSARNFGRGYYGYTF	TGCAGTGCTAGAAATTTCGGCAGGGGTTATTATGGCTACACCTTC
12	TRBV20-1	TRBJ1-1	many	NA	CSAPRTGTEAFF	TGCAGTGCTCCGCGAACGGGAACTGAAGCTTTCTTT
15	TRBV18	TRBJ1-6	NA	NA	CASSPFDSKNSPLHF	TGTGCCAGCTCACCCTTCGACAGCAAGAATTCACCCCTCCACTTT
15	TRBV12-3/TRBV12-4	TRBJ1-6	many	TRBD1	CASKHGTAYNSPLHF	TGTGCCAGCAAACACGGGACAGCGTATAATTCACCCCTCCACTTT
19	TRBV20-1	TRBJ2-7	many	NA	CSARDGEGMSSIENYEQYF	TGCAGTGCTAGAGACGGCGAGGGAATGAGCAGTATTGAGAACTACGAGCAGTACTTC
17	TRBV5-5	TRBJ2-7	NA	NA	CASSHDQAPRRPYEQYF	TGTGCCAGCAGCCATGACCAAGCTCCCCGGAGACCCTACGAGCAGTACTTC
15	TRBV5-1	TRBJ1-6	NA	NA	CASSLGGAVNSPLHF	TGCGCCAGCAGCTTGGGAGGGGCAGTTAATTCACCCCTCCACTTT
13	TRBV12-3/TRBV12-4	TRBJ1-4	few	TRBD1	CASRQGAVEKLFF	TGTGCCAGCAGGCAGGGGGCTGTCGAAAAACTGTTTTTT
13	TRBV29-1	TRBJ2-3	many	NA	CSVAPPPGDTQYF	TGCAGCGTTGCTCCGCCACCAGGGGATACGCAGTATTTT
15	TRBV11-3	TRBJ1-4	many	NA	CASSLMGRDNEKLFF	TGTGCCAGCAGCTTAATGGGCAGGGATAATGAAAAACTGTTTTTT
15	TRBV29-1	TRBJ2-3	many	TRBD2	CSVELAGGGLDTQYF	TGCAGCGTGGAACTAGCGGGGGGCGGGCTAGATACGCAGTATTTT
19	TRBV7-2	TRBJ2-6	many	TRBD2	CASSLVAGGPYSGANVLTF	TGTGCCAGCAGCTTAGTGGCGGGGGGCCCATACTCTGGGGCCAACGTCCTGACTTTC
17	TRBV7-2	TRBJ2-3	many	TRBD2	CASSLGGTSGGANSQYF	TGTGCCAGCAGCTTAGGGGGGACTAGCGGGGGGGCCAACTCGCAGTATTTT
13	TRBV9	TRBJ2-5	few	NA	CASSVVGQETQYF	TGTGCCAGCAGCGTAGTCGGCCAAGAGACCCAGTACTTC
13	TRBV12-3/TRBV12-4	TRBJ1-2	NA	NA	CASSPSGHYGYTF	TGTGCCAGCAGCCCATCCGGCCACTATGGCTACACCTTC
16	TRBV2	TRBJ1-5	NA	NA	CASSDTRGPTNQPQHF	TGTGCCAGCAGTGACACCAGGGGCCCGACTAATCAGCCCCAGCATTTT
15	TRBV5-1	TRBJ2-1	NA	TRBD2	CASSLGAGGFSEQFF	TGCGCCAGCAGCTTGGGAGCGGGGGGGTTCAGTGAGCAGTTCTTC
16	TRBV27	TRBJ2-3	NA	TRBD2	CASAGPGTSGDNTQYF	TGTGCCAGCGCCGGACCGGGGACTAGCGGGGACAATACGCAGTATTTT
13	TRBV6-5	TRBJ2-5	few	TRBD2	CASSGGGRETQYF	TGTGCCAGCAGCGGGGGAGGGAGGGAGACCCAGTACTTC
15	TRBV12-3/TRBV12-4	TRBJ2-3	many	NA	CASSLDIGNTDTQYF	TGTGCCAGCAGTTTAGATATAGGCAACACAGATACGCAGTATTTT
13	TRBV20-1	TRBJ2-2	many	TRBD1	CSATQGASGELFF	TGCAGTGCAACTCAGGGGGCTAGCGGGGAGCTGTTTTTT
16	TRBV20-1	TRBJ2-7	many	NA	CSARDARRSSSYEQYF	TGCAGTGCTAGAGATGCCCGAAGATCCAGCTCCTACGAGCAGTACTTC
16	TRBV15	TRBJ2-1	many	NA	CATSGGEGRRTNEQFF	TGTGCCACCAGCGGAGGAGAGGGACGGAGGACCAATGAGCAGTTCTTC
16	TRBV20-1	TRBJ1-5	few	NA	CSARDRVSGFRQPQHF	TGCAGTGCTAGAGATAGGGTCTCGGGTTTCAGGCAGCCCCAGCATTTT
15	TRBV5-1	TRBJ1-2	NA	TRBD1	CASSLASGTALGYTF	TGCGCCAGCAGCTTGGCCTCCGGGACAGCTCTTGGCTACACCTTC
12	TRBV25-1	TRBJ1-2	many	NA	CASRDRGYGYTF	TGTGCCAGCAGGGACCGGGGGTATGGCTACACCTTC
14	TRBV12-3/TRBV12-4	TRBJ1-2	many	NA	CASSLGGTVHGYTF	TGTGCCAGCAGTTTAGGCGGCACGGTTCATGGCTACACCTTC
16	TRBV19	TRBJ1-6	many	NA	CASSMDWSSYNSPLHF	TGTGCCAGTAGTATGGACTGGAGCTCCTATAATTCACCCCTCCACTTT
14	TRBV2	TRBJ2-4	many	TRBD1	CASSLTGGQNIQYF	TGTGCCAGCAGCTTGACAGGGGGCCAAAACATTCAGTACTTC
16	TRBV7-2	TRBJ2-3	NA	TRBD2	CASSLRGLAGGDTQYF	TGTGCCAGCAGCTTAAGGGGGCTAGCGGGGGGCGATACGCAGTATTTT
14	TRBV18	TRBJ1-2	many	TRBD1	CASSLGQGIYGYTF	TGTGCCAGCTCACTTGGACAGGGCATCTATGGCTACACCTTC